This TCR beta chain is drawn from a study of blood T cell repertoires in COVID-19. Germline-derived CDR1 and CDR2 are SEHNR and FQNEAQ (reference sequence). The J segment lost 3 bases and the V segment lost 3 bases, leaving 3 bases of the junction unmatched. The length of the CDR3 is 14 residues. Generated by immunoSEQ multiplex PCR, the TCRdb table keeps only in-frame clones and is missing some. The data contain roughly 260,000 clones, approximately 91% of them singletons. The sequenced material came from peripheral blood. The TCR was taken from a person aged 18-29 years with COVID-19, enrolled during active disease. V and J are TRBV7-9 and TRBJ2-7, with TRBD1 matching 9 bases. CDR3 coding DNA: TGTGCCAGCAGCTTGGGACAGGGCCTCTACGAGCAGTACTTC. Its protein product is CASSLGQGLYEQYF.